This TCR beta chain is drawn from a study of blood T cell repertoires in COVID-19. Sequencing used immunoSEQ multiplex PCR; TCRdb keeps in-frame clones, though not all of them. The sample lists 400,000 to 450,000 clones, roughly 87% occurring once. The CDR3 length is 16 residues. From germline, CDR1 is MRHNA and CDR2 SNTAGT. The V and J ends lost 4 bases and 4 bases, in that order; junction bases with no gene match: 6. Enrollees, roughly 18 to 90 years old, lived in 25 or so US areas. The chain carries TRBV6-4 and TRBJ2-2; 10 positions match TRBD2. The material sequenced was PBMCs or T cells enriched from blood (not recorded which). This TCR derives from a man aged 18 to 35 who had recovered from COVID-19. The CDR3 protein is CASSGSSGSGTGELFF. CDR3 coding DNA: TGTGCCAGCAGTGGGTCTAGCGGGAGTGGCACCGGGGAGCTGTTTTTT.